This T cell receptor beta chain was captured by sequencing in a study of shared clonotypes between healthy human individuals. In germline, CDR1 is SGHNT, CDR2 YYREEE (reference sequence). The CDR3 runs 14 residues. V gave up 0 bases and J gave up 5 bases, with 11 bases separating them. Generated by immunoSEQ multiplex PCR, the TCRdb table keeps only in-frame clones and is missing some. The table has roughly 490,000 clones, around 80% seen once. The origin of this receptor is a woman between 40 and 55 years old in good health. Some clones in this sample may be carry-over from other donors' samples. The chain uses TRBV5-4 and TRBJ1-1, with D uncertain. The source material was PBMCs. CDR3: CASSLELGKTEAFF. CDR3 coding DNA: TGTGCCAGCAGCTTGGAACTTGGGAAGACTGAAGCTTTCTTT.